Below are 12 T cell receptor beta chains sequenced from a single sample in a study of radiotherapy plus CTLA-4 blockade in lung cancer (dated by TCRdb to the late 2010s). Receptor amplification or capture employed the immunoSEQ multiplex PCR assay. TCRdb carries this immuneACCESS record with in-frame sequences only. Its versions omit some clonotypes, under half of them owing to an unresolved V gene in the studies checked, with the rest unexplained. Within this sample are about 76,000 clones, with 84% of them counted one time only. About 0.79% of the sample goes to the ten largest clones. Specimen: peripheral blood, collected from a patient treated with radiotherapy plus ipilimumab. These receptors all come from a human donor with non-small cell lung cancer who had stable disease on radiotherapy plus ipilimumab.

About this clone itself: Additional DNA sequences in this sample encode the identical CDR3. The chain links TRBV5-1 to TRBJ1-1, with D maybe TRBD1 (5 bases). Trimming shortened V by 0 bases and J by 11 bases, and 17 bases separated the two germline ends. The germline V gene encodes CDR1 SGHRS and CDR2 YFSETQ. This CDR3 spans 14 amino acids. The CDR3 sequence: CASSLVGRGEEAFF. The DNA of the CDR3 is TGCGCCAGCAGCTTGGTGGGGCGGGGCGAGGAGGCTTTCTTT. Supplemented by reference TRBV5-1 and TRBJ1-1, the full variable domain reads KAGVTQTPRYLIKTRGQQVTLSCSPISGHRSVSWYQQTPGQGLQFLFEYFSETQRNKGNFPGRFSGRQFSNSRSEMNVSTLELGDSALYLCASSLVGRGEEAFFGQGTRLTVV.

The chain couples TRBV5-1 to TRBJ2-6; D is ambiguous. V was pared by 5 bases and J by 4 bases, with 13 bases between. The CDR3 runs 15 residues. CDR1 SGHRS and CDR2 YFSETQ come from the germline V gene. CDR3 bases: TGCGCCAGCAGACAAATCGAAGGGGGGGCCAACGTCCTGACTTTC. Amino acids: CASRQIEGGANVLTF. The variable domain in full, completed from reference TRBV5-1 and TRBJ2-6, reads KAGVTQTPRYLIKTRGQQVTLSCSPISGHRSVSWYQQTPGQGLQFLFEYFSETQRNKGNFPGRFSGRQFSNSRSEMNVSTLELGDSALYLCASRQIEGGANVLTFGAGSRLTVL.

This clone appeared once. This rearrangement joins TRBV5-1 to TRBJ2-1; 10 bases align to TRBD1. This CDR3 comprises 15 residues. With 0 bases clipped from V and 7 bases from J, the junction kept 4 bases outside the gene matches. Germline lookup yields CDR1 SGHRS and CDR2 YFSETQ. This CDR3 is CASSLGQGAGNEQFF. CDR3 DNA sequence: TGCGCCAGCAGCTTGGGACAGGGGGCGGGGAATGAGCAGTTCTTC.

The chain is built from TRBV6-1 and TRBJ1-1; D uncertain. The CDR3 loop spans 15 amino acids. Between the trimmed V and J ends, which lost 1 base and 0 bases, there was a span of 9 bases. Germline CDR1 and CDR2: MNHNS and SASEGT. CDR3 amino acids: CASSEGIGLNTEAFF. Here the CDR3 DNA reads TGTGCCAGCAGTGAAGGGATAGGGTTGAACACTGAAGCTTTCTTT.

The count of this clone is one. The chain links TRBV5-1 to TRBJ2-2; D might be TRBD2 (5 bases). V was pared by 4 bases and J by 5 bases, with 18 bases between. CDR3 length: 16 amino acids. From germline, CDR1 is SGHRS and CDR2 YFSETQ. The CDR3 DNA reads as TGCGCCAGCAGCCCTTCCAGTCTGTCGGGGACCGGGGAGCTGTTTTTT. Protein: CASSPSSLSGTGELFF.

The chain joins TRBV27 to TRBJ2-7, with 9 bases aligning to TRBD2. The CDR3 contains 14 residues. Trimming removed 5 bases from V and 4 bases from J; junction bases left unmatched: 6. Germline assignment: CDR1 MNHEY and CDR2 SMNVEV (reference sequence). CDR3 sequence reads: CASSRSGSQYEQYF. Written as DNA, the CDR3 is TGTGCCAGCAGTCGTAGCGGGAGCCAGTACGAGCAGTACTTC.

This chain links TRBV4-1 with TRBJ2-1, with TRBD1 as a possible D gene (5 bases). This CDR3 spans 16 amino acids. Trimming left V 1 base short and J 9 bases short, with 19 bases between. Germline CDR1 is MGHRA and CDR2 is YSYEKL. In nucleotides, the CDR3 is TGCGCCAGCAGCCAAGGAACAGGAACCTTCCTCAGTGAGCAGTTCTTC. Its translation is CASSQGTGTFLSEQFF.

This chain joins TRBV6-5 and TRBJ1-2; possible D gene TRBD1, 6 bases. Trimming removed 0 bases at V and 7 bases at J, with 18 bases between. Germline CDR1 and CDR2: MNHEY and SVGAGI. This CDR3 is built from 16 residues. The CDR3 loop is CASSYSRFGGHSGYTF. The CDR3 DNA is TGTGCCAGCAGTTACTCTAGGTTCGGGGGGCACAGTGGCTACACCTTC.

The J gene is TRBJ1-5, the V gene TRBV2; no clear D. The germline gives CDR1 SNHLY, CDR2 FYNNEI. Trimming pared 3 bases from V and 3 bases from J, leaving 6 bases between. This CDR3 comprises 13 residues. The CDR3 sequence: CASSETPNQPQHF. In DNA form, the CDR3 reads TGTGCCAGCAGTGAGACTCCCAATCAGCCCCAGCATTTT.

V and J are TRBV7-9 and TRBJ2-3, with no clear D. The germline V gene encodes CDR1 SEHNR and CDR2 FQNEAQ (reference sequence). V lost 2 bases and J 4 bases, leaving 7 bases between the germline ends. This CDR3 has 13 residues. The CDR3 protein is CASSLPGPDTQYF. As DNA, the CDR3 is TGTGCCAGCAGCTTACCTGGCCCAGATACGCAGTATTTT. The full variable domain, completed using reference TRBV7-9 and TRBJ2-3, is DTGVSQNPRHKITKRGQNVTFRCDPISEHNRLYWYRQTLGQGPEFLTYFQNEAQLEKSRLLSDRFSAERPKGSFSTLEIQRTEQGDSAMYLCASSLPGPDTQYFGPGTRLTVL.

This clone was counted a single time. V and J are TRBV11-2 and TRBJ2-3, with D tentatively TRBD2 (6 bases). This CDR3 has 15 amino acids. Between the trimmed V and J ends, which lost 5 bases and 7 bases, there was a span of 19 bases. Germline CDR1 SGHAT, CDR2 FQNNGV. The CDR3 DNA is TGTGCCAGCAGCCCCCTTTGGAGGGGCATGAATACGCAGTATTTT. The encoded protein is CASSPLWRGMNTQYF.

The V and J genes are TRBV7-9 and TRBJ1-2; D may be TRBD1 (5 bases). CDR3 length: 13 residues. CDR1 is SEHNR and CDR2 is FQNEAQ in the germline V gene (reference sequence). With 5 bases removed from V and 5 bases from J, the gap between germline ends came to 12 bases. This CDR3 is CASSRGTGYGYTF. DNA of the CDR3: TGTGCCAGCAGCCGAGGGACGGGATATGGCTACACCTTC. The full variable domain, its missing parts supplied by reference TRBV7-9 and TRBJ1-2, is DTGVSQNPRHKITKRGQNVTFRCDPISEHNRLYWYRQTLGQGPEFLTYFQNEAQLEKSRLLSDRFSAERPKGSFSTLEIQRTEQGDSAMYLCASSRGTGYGYTFGSGTRLTVV.